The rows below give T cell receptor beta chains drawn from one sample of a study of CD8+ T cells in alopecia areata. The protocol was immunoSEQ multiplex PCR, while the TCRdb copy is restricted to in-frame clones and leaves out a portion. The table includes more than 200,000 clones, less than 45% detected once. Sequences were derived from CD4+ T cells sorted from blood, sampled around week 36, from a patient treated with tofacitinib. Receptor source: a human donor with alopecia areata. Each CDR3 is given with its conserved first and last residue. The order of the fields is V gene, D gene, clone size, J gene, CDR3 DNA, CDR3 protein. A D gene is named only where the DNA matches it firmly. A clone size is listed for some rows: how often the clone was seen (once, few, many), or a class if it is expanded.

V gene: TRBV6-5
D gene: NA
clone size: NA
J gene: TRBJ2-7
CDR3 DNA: TGTGCCAGCAGTCCCAGGGGTTACGAGCAGTACTTC
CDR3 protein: CASSPRGYEQYF

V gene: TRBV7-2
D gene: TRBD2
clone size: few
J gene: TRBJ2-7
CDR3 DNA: TGTGCCAGCAGCTTAGTTGGGGCTAGCGGGACGTACGAGCAGTACTTC
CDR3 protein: CASSLVGASGTYEQYF

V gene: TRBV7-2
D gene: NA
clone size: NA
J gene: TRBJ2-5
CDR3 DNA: TGTGCCAGCAGCTTTACGGGCGGAGTTGAGACCCAGTACTTC
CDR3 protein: CASSFTGGVETQYF

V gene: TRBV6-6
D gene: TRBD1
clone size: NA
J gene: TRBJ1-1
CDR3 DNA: TGTGCCAGCAACGCCTGGGACAGGGGGAACACTGAAGCTTTCTTT
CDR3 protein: CASNAWDRGNTEAFF

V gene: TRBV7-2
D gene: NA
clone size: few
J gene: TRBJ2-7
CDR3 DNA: TGTGCCAGCAGCTTAGAGGGGGGCTACGAGCAGTACTTC
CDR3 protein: CASSLEGGYEQYF

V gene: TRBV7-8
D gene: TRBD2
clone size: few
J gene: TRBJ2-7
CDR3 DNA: TGTGCCAGCAGCAAATGGGGTAGCGGGGGCTCCTACGAGCAGTACTTC
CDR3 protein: CASSKWGSGGSYEQYF

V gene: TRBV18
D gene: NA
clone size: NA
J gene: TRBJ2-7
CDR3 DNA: TGTGCCAGCTCACCCGGACAGACGTCCTACGAGCAGTACTTC
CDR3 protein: CASSPGQTSYEQYF

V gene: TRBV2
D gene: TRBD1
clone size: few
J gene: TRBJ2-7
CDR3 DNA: TGTGCCAGCGGAGGGACAGGCCTAGGGGAGCAGTACTTC
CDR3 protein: CASGGTGLGEQYF

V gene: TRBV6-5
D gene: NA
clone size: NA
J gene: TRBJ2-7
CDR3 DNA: TGTGCCAGCAGTCCACTGGACGGGACTTACGAGCAGTACTTC
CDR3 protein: CASSPLDGTYEQYF

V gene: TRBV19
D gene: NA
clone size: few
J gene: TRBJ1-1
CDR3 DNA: TGTGCCAGTAAGCCCCGGGAGACGAACACTGAAGCTTTCTTT
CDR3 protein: CASKPRETNTEAFF

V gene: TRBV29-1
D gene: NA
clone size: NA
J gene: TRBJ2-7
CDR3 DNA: TGCAGCGTGGTACCGACAGGCCCTTGGGACGAGCAGTACTTC
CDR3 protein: CSVVPTGPWDEQYF

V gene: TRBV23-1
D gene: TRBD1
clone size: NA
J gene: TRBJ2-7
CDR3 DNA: TGCGCCAGCAGTCAATTGACAGGGGCTACGCGCGAGCAGTACTTC
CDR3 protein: CASSQLTGATREQYF

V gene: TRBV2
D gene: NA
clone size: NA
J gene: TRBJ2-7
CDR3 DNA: TGTGCCAGCAGTGAACACGGACGCTACGAGCAGTACTTC
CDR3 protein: CASSEHGRYEQYF

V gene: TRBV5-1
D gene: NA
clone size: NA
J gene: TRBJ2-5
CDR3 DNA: TGCGCCAGCAGCTTCGTCGGCCAAGAGACCCAGTACTTC
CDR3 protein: CASSFVGQETQYF

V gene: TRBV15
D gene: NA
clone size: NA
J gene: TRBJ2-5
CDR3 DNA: TGTGCCACCAGCAGAGATCCTCAAAAGGGGGAGACCCAGTACTTC
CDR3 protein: CATSRDPQKGETQYF

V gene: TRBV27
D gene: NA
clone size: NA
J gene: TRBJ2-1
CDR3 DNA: TGTGCCAGCAGTTTCCTCGGTGAGGATGAGCAGTTCTTC
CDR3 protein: CASSFLGEDEQFF

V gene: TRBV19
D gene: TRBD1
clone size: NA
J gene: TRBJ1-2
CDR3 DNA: TGTGCCAGTCTGGGACAGGCTAACTATGGCTACACCTTC
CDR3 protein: CASLGQANYGYTF

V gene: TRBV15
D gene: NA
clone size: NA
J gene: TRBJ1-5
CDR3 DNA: TGTGCCACCAGCAGAGAATTAGGGCGGTCCCAGCATTTT
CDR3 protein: CATSRELGRSQHF

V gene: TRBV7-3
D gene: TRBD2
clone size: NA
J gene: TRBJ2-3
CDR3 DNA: TGTGCCAGCAGCTTAGGCGGGGGGTCCTTGTATTTT
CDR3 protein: CASSLGGGSLYF

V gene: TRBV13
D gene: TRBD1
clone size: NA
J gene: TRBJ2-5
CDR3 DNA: TGTGCCAGCAGAGAACAGGGGGCTCAAGAGACCCAGTACTTC
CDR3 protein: CASREQGAQETQYF

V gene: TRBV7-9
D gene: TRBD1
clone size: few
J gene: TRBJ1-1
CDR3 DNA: TGTGCCAGCAGCTTCGGACAGGTCGGCACTGAAGCTTTCTTT
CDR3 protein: CASSFGQVGTEAFF

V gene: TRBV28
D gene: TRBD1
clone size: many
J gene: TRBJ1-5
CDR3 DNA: TGTGCCAGCAGTTTACCCCAGGGACAGAACAATCAGCCCCAGCATTTT
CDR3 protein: CASSLPQGQNNQPQHF

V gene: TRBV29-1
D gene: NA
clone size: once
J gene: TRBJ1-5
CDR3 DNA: TGCAGCGTTGGGGGGGCTTTGGGTCAGCCCCAGCATTTT
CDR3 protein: CSVGGALGQPQHF

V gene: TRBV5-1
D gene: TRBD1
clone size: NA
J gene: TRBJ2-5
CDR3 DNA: TGCGCCAGCAGCTCCGCGGACAGGGCAAAAGAGACCCAGTACTTC
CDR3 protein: CASSSADRAKETQYF

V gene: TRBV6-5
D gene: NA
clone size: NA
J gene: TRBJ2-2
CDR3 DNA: TGTGCCAGCACAGGGAACACCGGGGAGCTGTTTTTT
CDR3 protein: CASTGNTGELFF

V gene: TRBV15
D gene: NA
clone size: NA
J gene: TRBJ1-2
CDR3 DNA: TGTGCCACCAGCAGAGATGGAGGGAACTATGGCTACACCTTC
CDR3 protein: CATSRDGGNYGYTF

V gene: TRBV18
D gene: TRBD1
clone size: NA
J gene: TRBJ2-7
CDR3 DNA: TGTGCCAGCTCGGCCGACAGGGCCGAGCAGTACTTC
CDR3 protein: CASSADRAEQYF

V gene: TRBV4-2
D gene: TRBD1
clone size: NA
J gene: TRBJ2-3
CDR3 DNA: TGTGCCAGCAGCCAAGGGGACAGGGAGGATACGCAGTATTTT
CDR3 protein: CASSQGDREDTQYF

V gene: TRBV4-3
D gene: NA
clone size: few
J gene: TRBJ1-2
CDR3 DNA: TGCGCCAGCAGTCCGAGCGGCCCCAGCTATGGCTACACCTTC
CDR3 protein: CASSPSGPSYGYTF

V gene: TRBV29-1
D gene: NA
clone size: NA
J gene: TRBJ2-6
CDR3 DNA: TGCAGCGTTGGAGCTTCTGGGGCCAACGTCCTGACTTTC
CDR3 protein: CSVGASGANVLTF

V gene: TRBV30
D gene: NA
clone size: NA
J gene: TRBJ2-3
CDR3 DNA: TGTGCCTGGAGTGTGACAGAGAATACGCAGTATTTT
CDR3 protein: CAWSVTENTQYF

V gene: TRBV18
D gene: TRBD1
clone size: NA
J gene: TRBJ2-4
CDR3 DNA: TGTGCCAGCTCACCGCCGACAGGGGACAAAAACATTCAGTACTTC
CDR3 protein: CASSPPTGDKNIQYF

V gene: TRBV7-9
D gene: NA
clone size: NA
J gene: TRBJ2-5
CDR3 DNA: TGTGCCAGCAACTTAGCCCTCTGGCGGCAAGAGACCCAGTACTTC
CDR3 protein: CASNLALWRQETQYF

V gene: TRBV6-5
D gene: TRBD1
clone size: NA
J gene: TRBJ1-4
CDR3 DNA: TGTGCCAGCAGTCCAGGGGGCGCGAAACTGTTTTTT
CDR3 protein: CASSPGGAKLFF

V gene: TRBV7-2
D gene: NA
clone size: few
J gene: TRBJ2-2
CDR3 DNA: TGTGCCAGCAGCCTGGGTGGTTGGGGCACCGGGGAGCTGTTTTTT
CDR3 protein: CASSLGGWGTGELFF

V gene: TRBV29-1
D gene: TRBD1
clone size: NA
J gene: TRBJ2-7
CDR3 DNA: TGCAGCGTCAGTCGGACAGGGGGCTCCTACGAGCAGTACTTC
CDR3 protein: CSVSRTGGSYEQYF

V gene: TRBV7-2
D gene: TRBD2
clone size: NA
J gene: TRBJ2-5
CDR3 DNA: TGTGCCAGCAGCTTAGGGACTAGCGTTCAGACCCAGTACTTC
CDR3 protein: CASSLGTSVQTQYF

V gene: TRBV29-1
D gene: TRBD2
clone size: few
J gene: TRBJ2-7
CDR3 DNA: TGCAGCGTTGTGGGTAGCGGGAGTTCCTACGAGCAGTACTTC
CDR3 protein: CSVVGSGSSYEQYF

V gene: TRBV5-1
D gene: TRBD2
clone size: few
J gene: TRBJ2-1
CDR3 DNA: TGCGCCAGCAGCTTGGATGCTAGACTAGCGGGAGTAAGGAATGAGCAGTTCTTC
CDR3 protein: CASSLDARLAGVRNEQFF

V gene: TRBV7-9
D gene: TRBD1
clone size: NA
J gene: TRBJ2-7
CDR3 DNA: TGTGCCAGCAGCTTAGGGCAGGGGGAGTACTTC
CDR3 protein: CASSLGQGEYF

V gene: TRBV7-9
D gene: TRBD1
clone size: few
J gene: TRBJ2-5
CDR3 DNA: TGTGCCAGCAGCCCTTGGGACAGCCTCCAAGAGACCCAGTACTTC
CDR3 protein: CASSPWDSLQETQYF

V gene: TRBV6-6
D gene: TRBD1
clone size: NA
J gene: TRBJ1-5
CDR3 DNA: TGTGCCAGCAGTTACGAGAACAGGGGGCCTCAGCCCCAGCATTTT
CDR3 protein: CASSYENRGPQPQHF

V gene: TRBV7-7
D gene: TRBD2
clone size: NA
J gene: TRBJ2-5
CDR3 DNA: TGTGCCAGCAGCTCGACTAGCGGGGAGACCCAGTACTTC
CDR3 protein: CASSSTSGETQYF

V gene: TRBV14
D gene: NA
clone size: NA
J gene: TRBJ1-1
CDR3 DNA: TGTGCCAGCAGCCAAGGGACAGCCTACATGAACACTGAAGCTTTCTTT
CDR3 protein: CASSQGTAYMNTEAFF

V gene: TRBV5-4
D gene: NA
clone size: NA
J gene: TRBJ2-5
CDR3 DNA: TGTGCCAGCAGCTTTAACAGCCCGGGGGAAGAGACCCAGTACTTC
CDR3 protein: CASSFNSPGEETQYF

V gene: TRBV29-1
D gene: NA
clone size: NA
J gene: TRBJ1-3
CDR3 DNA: TGCAGCGTTCAGAGGGGATCTGGAAACACCATATATTTT
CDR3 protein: CSVQRGSGNTIYF

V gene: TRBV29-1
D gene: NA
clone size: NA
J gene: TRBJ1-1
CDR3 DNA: TGCAGCGTTTCGGTAGGCCCTAACACTGAAGCTTTCTTT
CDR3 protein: CSVSVGPNTEAFF

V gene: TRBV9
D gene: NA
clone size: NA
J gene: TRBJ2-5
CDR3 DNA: TGTGCCAGCAGCTCAAGCGGGACCCAGTACTTC
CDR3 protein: CASSSSGTQYF

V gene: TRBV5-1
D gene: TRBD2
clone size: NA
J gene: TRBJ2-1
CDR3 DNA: TGCGCCAGCAGCTCGGTACTAGCGGGAGTGGTTTACAATGAGCAGTTCTTC
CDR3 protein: CASSSVLAGVVYNEQFF

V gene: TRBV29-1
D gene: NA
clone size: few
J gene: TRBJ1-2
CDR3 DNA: TGCAGCGTTGAAGTACGGAACTATGGCTACACCTTC
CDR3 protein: CSVEVRNYGYTF

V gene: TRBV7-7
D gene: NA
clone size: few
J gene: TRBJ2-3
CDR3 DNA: TGTGCCAGCAGCCAGGGACAACGCACAGATACGCAGTATTTT
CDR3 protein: CASSQGQRTDTQYF

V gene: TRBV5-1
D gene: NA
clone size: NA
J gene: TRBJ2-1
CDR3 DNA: TGCGCCAGCAGCGGCCTAATACGGGCCCCTCAGGGAAATGAGCAGTTCTTC
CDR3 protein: CASSGLIRAPQGNEQFF

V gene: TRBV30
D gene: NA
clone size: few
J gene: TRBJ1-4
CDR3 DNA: TGTGCCTTGGGACCGAATAATGAAAAACTGTTTTTT
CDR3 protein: CALGPNNEKLFF

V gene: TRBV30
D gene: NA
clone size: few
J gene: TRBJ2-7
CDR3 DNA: TGTGCCTGGAGTGTAGGGGGTGAGTCCTACGAGCAGTACTTC
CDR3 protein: CAWSVGGESYEQYF